This passage covers 9 T cell receptor beta chains from one sample sequenced in a study of blood T cell repertoires in COVID-19. This table comes from immunoSEQ multiplex PCR, and its TCRdb copy is limited to in-frame clones, with some not included. This table has tens of thousands of clones, 85% to 90% appearing once. Sequenced material: peripheral blood. These receptors originate from a human donor in a cohort sampled during active COVID-19.

The chain is built from TRBV7-2 and TRBJ2-4; 10 bases agree with TRBD1. The ends lost 2 bases at V and 14 bases at J; junction bases unmatched: 6. CDR3 length equals 13 residues. Germline V gives CDR1 SGHTA, CDR2 FQGNSA. The CDR3 reads CASSLMGTGVKYF. CDR3 in DNA: TGTGCCAGCAGCTTAATGGGGACAGGGGTCAAGTACTTC.

This clone showed up just once. The gene calls are TRBV6-5 and TRBJ2-5; 10 bases are shared with TRBD2. This CDR3 spans 14 amino acids. The V and J ends lost 6 bases and 5 bases, in that order; junction bases with no gene match: 6. CDR1 is MNHEY and CDR2 is SVGAGI in the germline V gene. The CDR3 DNA is TGTGCCAGCAGAGCGGGAGGGCCGGGTGAGACCCAGTACTTC. As protein: CASRAGGPGETQYF.

CDR3 loop: CASSIPWLTDEQYF. CDR3 DNA: TGTGCCAGTAGTATCCCTTGGCTCACCGACGAGCAGTACTTC. This chain links TRBV19 with TRBJ2-7, with D unclear. The CDR3 spans 14 residues. Germline CDR1 reads LNHDA; CDR2 reads SQIVND (reference sequence). Trimming left V 3 bases short and J 5 bases short, with 14 bases between.

In DNA, the CDR3 is TGTGCCAGCAGCCCGGACACGGGGAACACTGAAGCTTTCTTT. This encodes CASSPDTGNTEAFF. J is TRBJ1-1 and V is TRBV7-9; D perhaps matches TRBD1 (5 bases). Germline CDR1 is SEHNR and CDR2 is FQNEAQ (reference sequence). The CDR3 sequence is 14 residues long. V lost 5 bases, J lost 1 base, and 11 bases lay in between.

This clone was seen only a few times. The gene calls are TRBV7-9 and TRBJ1-5; TRBD1 aligns across 9 bases. The V segment lost 5 bases and the J segment 4 bases; nucleotides outside the gene matches: 15. The CDR3 is 18 residues long. Germline V gene data show CDR1 as SEHNR and CDR2 as FQNEAQ (reference sequence). CDR3 in DNA: TGTGCCAGCAGCCTGTCAGATGGACAGGGGTGGGGAAATCAGCCCCAGCATTTT. Its protein product is CASSLSDGQGWGNQPQHF.

This chain connects TRBV5-1 to TRBJ2-2, with 8 bases that match TRBD1. Trimming took 3 bases from V and 1 from J; bases not matched to a gene: 5. Germline-derived CDR1 and CDR2 are SGHRS and YFSETQ. This CDR3 region has 16 residues. The CDR3 spells CASSSDGQGNTGELFF. CDR3 sequence (DNA): TGCGCCAGCAGCTCGGACGGACAGGGGAACACCGGGGAGCTGTTTTTT. The full variable domain, its missing parts supplied by reference TRBV5-1 and TRBJ2-2, is KAGVTQTPRYLIKTRGQQVTLSCSPISGHRSVSWYQQTPGQGLQFLFEYFSETQRNKGNFPGRFSGRQFSNSRSEMNVSTLELGDSALYLCASSSDGQGNTGELFFGEGSRLTVL.

The chain recombines TRBV5-5 with TRBJ2-1, with 16 bases aligning to TRBD2. This CDR3 comprises 17 residues. V was pared by 4 bases and J by 7 bases, with 8 bases of the junction left unmatched. CDR1 and CDR2 from the germline V gene are SGHKS and YYEKEE (reference sequence). The CDR3 here is CASSVGTSGGAGNEQFF. CDR3 DNA: TGTGCCAGCAGCGTCGGGACTAGCGGGGGGGCGGGGAATGAGCAGTTCTTC.

The chain has TRBV15 and TRBJ1-6; tentatively, D is TRBD1 (5 bases). This CDR3 comprises 15 residues. Germline loops: CDR1 LNHNV, CDR2 YYDKDF (reference sequence). The V end was cut by 0 bases, the J end by 9 bases, with 12 bases between. Written as DNA, the CDR3 is TGTGCCACCAGCAGAGAGAACGACGGGGGTTCACCCCTCCACTTT. Its protein product is CATSRENDGGSPLHF.

The chain employs TRBV27 and TRBJ1-1; D uncertain. The germline V and J ends were trimmed by 8 bases and 9 bases, with 19 bases remaining between them. Germline loops: CDR1 MNHEY, CDR2 SMNVEV (reference sequence). The CDR3 is 13 residues long. The CDR3 spells CASHKPGSLKAFF. The CDR3 DNA reads as TGTGCCAGCCATAAACCGGGGTCTCTGAAAGCTTTCTTT.